This entry concerns a single T cell receptor beta chain. What antigen it recognizes has not been identified. One base away there is no much larger clone; base qualities are not given. Whole blood was collected in K2EDTA tubes by collaborating institutions according to the institutions' own protocols. For TCRbeta analysis, collaborators shipped samples in one of three forms: frozen whole blood, isolated PBMCs, or DNA extracted from either of those sample types. These data originate in a study of blood T cell repertoires in COVID-19 (dated by TCRdb to 2018 to 2020). With respect to the entire study: The collaborator samples originated in the United States, Italy and Spain and spanned the acute and convalescent phases of COVID-19. The prospective study material was composed of cDNA or gDNA derived from T cells, B-cell-depleted T cells, or PBMCs. The dataset comprised deeply sampled blood TCRbeta repertoires from subjects exposed to, actively infected with, or recovered from COVID-19. The repertoires were made available in a free public database intended to serve as a resource for research on the immune response to SARS-CoV-2. Samples were obtained from the ongoing ImmuneRACE study (first 160 participants) and from 950 to 1,500 subjects provided by 6 global collaborators. Sample metadata almost always included a de-identified subject ID, COVID-19 status, age in years and sex. Where available, HLA class I and class II types were obtained from metadata supplied by the sample provider rather than from assay-based typing. Overall study results and their limits: How much clinical and demographic metadata was included differed by source and by participant, and the metadata was provided uncurated.

Reading the germline V gene gives CDR1 ENHRY and CDR2 SYGVKD. The CDR3, cysteine through phenylalanine, is 14 amino acids long. The DNA shown is the 42-base CDR3, in frame from base 1. Relative to germline, V is missing 7 bases and J is missing 3 bases, with 4 bases of the junction outside any gene match. TCRbeta CDR3 regions were amplified from genomic DNA by means of the immunoSEQ Assay, a bias-controlled multiplex PCR. Processing in the source paper ran as follows. Within the assay, amplification of reference gene primers was used to estimate how many nucleated cells each sample contained. To quantify the absolute abundance of each unique TCRbeta CDR3 rearrangement, sequence reads were collapsed and filtered. Productive Simpson clonality was computed per sample as the square root of Simpson's diversity index over productive rearrangements. TCRdb obtained this table from immuneACCESS and retained in-frame rearrangements with V and J assigned. These tables miss some clones; where compared with another copy, unresolved V genes account for less than half of the shortfall, and the remainder is unexplained. Clone size and V and J calls were adopted from that table, with D and trimming inferred from the DNA. In this sample the table shows 100,000 to 150,000 clones, roughly 89% of which occur a single time. The ten largest clones capture about 4.1% of the sample.

What was sequenced was peripheral blood. The origin of this receptor is a man aged 40-49 years with acute or convalescent COVID-19. The chain employs TRBV10-3 and TRBJ2-3, with TRBD2 matching 10 junction bases. The nucleotides read TGTGCCATCATTGATAGCGGGAGGACAGATACGCAGTATTTT. Translated, it gives CAIIDSGRTDTQYF.